This is a list of T cell receptor beta chains from one sample in a study of neurological immune-mediated disorders. TCRdb re-called the 5' RACE reads through MiXCR, storing one row per CDR3 protein. The sample holds some 60,000 distinct CDR3 sequences, around a tenth seen once. The sample comprised PBMCs. These receptors were obtained from a male donor with HTLV-1-associated myelopathy (HAM/TSP). Each CDR3 is given without its conserved first and last residue.

>TRBJ1-6|TRBV7-2
ASSLVGQGPYNSPLH
>TRBJ2-2|TRBV7-2
ASSLAAGGGAAGELF
>TRBJ2-7|TRBV18
ASSGTGAYEQY
>TRBJ1-1|TRBV7-2
ASSQGGTAF
>TRBJ1-1|TRBV5-1
ASSLFQGMSTEAF
>TRBJ1-1|TRBV7-8
ASSFPQGGTEAF
>TRBJ2-2|TRBV5-4
ASSSGTGGTGELF
>TRBJ2-3|TRBV5-1
ASSLSGTSGDTQY
>TRBJ1-1|TRBV5-1
ASSLTGTATEAF
>TRBJ1-5|TRBV6-5
ASRPLGRQPQH